Presented here are 3 T cell receptor beta chains from one specimen sequenced in a study of T cells in Graves' hyperthyroidism and ophthalmopathy. Amplification yielded TCR beta CDR3 regions, with RNA transcripts as the source. The HTBI set primed first-round TCR CDR3 RT-PCR. TCRdb used MiXCR to reprocess the multiplex PCR reads, holding one entry per CDR3 protein. Among around 400,000 distinct CDR3 sequences listed, about 13% were seen once. The sample was blood. The source is a woman between 18 and 29 years old with Graves' hyperthyroidism.

This clonotype was found many times. The chain uses TRBV9 and TRBJ2-7; D uncertain. The CDR3 runs 17 residues. V dropped 4 bases and J dropped 2 bases, with 22 bases sitting between them. The germline gives CDR1 SGDLS, CDR2 YYNGEE. The CDR3 bases are TGTGCCAGCAGCCAACATTACGAGAGAGGCCCCCCCTACGAGCAGTACTTC. Residues: CASSQHYERGPPYEQYF.

This clonotype was seen many times. This chain joins TRBV20-1 and TRBJ2-7; D may be TRBD2 (6 bases). With 6 bases removed from V and 3 bases from J, the gap between germline ends came to 21 bases. This CDR3 is 15 amino acids long. Germline loops: CDR1 DFQATT, CDR2 SNEGSKA (reference sequence). Written as DNA, the CDR3 is TGCAGTGCCAGTCTAGCGTTCCGTAGTTTCTACGAGCAGTACTTC. Translating gives CSASLAFRSFYEQYF.

This clonotype was observed a handful of times. This rearrangement joins TRBV7-6 to TRBJ2-1; 7 nucleotides line up with TRBD2. The junction had 10 bases not matched to a gene; V was cut back by 0 bases and J by 2 bases. CDR1 and CDR2 from the germline V gene are SGHVS and FNYEAQ. CDR3 length: 18 amino acids. Here the CDR3 reads CASSLAGDAGAPYNEQFF. The CDR3 DNA reads TGTGCCAGCAGCTTAGCTGGGGATGCGGGAGCACCCTACAATGAGCAGTTCTTC.